The clone carrying this TCR beta chain was counted a single time. This sample is part of a study of blood T cell repertoires in COVID-19. Looking at the study overall: There were acute and convalescent COVID-19 samples, and they came from the United States, Italy and Spain. PBMCs, B-cell-depleted T cells, or T cells were the source of the cDNA or gDNA that made up the material.

The assay was immunoSEQ multiplex PCR, and TCRdb's table has in-frame clones only and misses some. The data hold about 26,000 clones, with about 90% observed a single time. V shed 1 base and J shed 3 bases, with 9 bases lying between them. Germline V gene sequence: CDR1 SGHRS, CDR2 YFSETQ. The CDR3 consists of 14 residues. The genes are TRBV5-1 and TRBJ2-3; D is undetermined. Source material: peripheral blood. The TCR was taken from a human donor in a cohort sampled during active COVID-19. As DNA, the CDR3 is TGCGCCAGCAGCTTGCCCGGTGGTACAGATACGCAGTATTTT. As protein: CASSLPGGTDTQYF.